This T cell receptor beta chain was recorded in a study of Ad26.COV2.S vaccination and SARS-CoV-2 variants (dated by TCRdb to about 2021). In the study overall: Vaccine-arm donors were drawn from COV1001, a multicentre, randomized, double-blind, placebo-controlled phase I-IIa trial of Ad26.COV2.S in healthy adults. A total of roughly 32 samples were included in the TCR-sequenced set, comprising 19 Ad26.COV2.S vaccine recipients, 5 placebo recipients and 8 SARS-CoV-2 convalescent individuals. Blinding of investigators to trial group allocation was maintained during experiments and outcome assessment. Ad26.COV2.S was given intramuscularly at 5x10^10 or 1x10^11 viral particles, as a single shot or as two shots 56 days apart. Participants in the trial were split at random into five groups of five each, receiving low-dose or high-dose Ad26.COV2.S once or twice, or else placebo on both occasions. Sequencing of the TCRbeta repertoire served to evaluate the specificity and breadth of SARS-CoV-2-reactive T cell receptors following Ad26.COV2.S vaccination. The full study reports these points: Vaccine and placebo recipients had similar non-spike TCR breadth, a finding consistent with the vaccine containing only spike. Higher spike-specific TCR breadth was observed in Ad26.COV2.S recipients than in placebo recipients (P = 0.0014). The authors noted that the TCR breadth and depth analyses may have underestimated total T cell responses. Substantial breadth of spike-specific CD8+ and CD4+ T cell responses was reported after vaccination. The study was not powered for comparison of responses between vaccine doses or regimens.

The sample's treatment or condition label, in plain terms: over 15 received Ad26.COV2.S at low or high dose, single or two shots; five or six received placebo; per-sample allocation not given. For vaccine and placebo recipients, the sequenced repertoires came from samples collected on day 63 after the first injection. Between 29 July and 7 August 2020, Cohort 1b enrolled about 27 adults aged 18-55 years at one site in Boston, USA. Ad26.COV2.S was a replication-incompetent adenovirus type 26 vector expressing a prefusion-stabilized SARS-CoV-2 spike protein from the original Wuhan strain. TCRbeta CDR3 regions were sequenced with the immunoSEQ Assay. After extraction, genomic DNA underwent amplification by bias-controlled multiplex PCR, followed by high-throughput sequencing. In the original analysis: To quantify the absolute abundance of every unique TCRbeta CDR3 region, sequences were collapsed and filtered. T cell fraction was estimated by normalization of TCRbeta template counts to usable DNA, with usable DNA being measured through amplification of reference genes present in all nucleated cells. Repertoire TCRs were annotated as SARS-CoV-2-specific by exact matching of V gene, CDR3 amino acid sequence and J gene to a known reactive TCR set. MIRA supplied the reference SARS-CoV-2 TCR set, which was filtered for enrichment in COVID-19-positive ImmuneCODE repertoires so that public or cross-reactive TCRs were removed. Using the MIRA antigens, annotated TCRs were further analysed by specific ORF or by position within an ORF. Breadth was defined as annotated unique rearrangements over total unique productive rearrangements; depth was the summed frequency of those rearrangements. Group comparisons of TCR breadth used two-sided Wilcoxon rank-sum tests. TCRdb took this table from immuneACCESS and kept in-frame rearrangements with V and J called. Such tables lack part of the clones; where checked against another copy, unresolved V genes explain under half of the gap, and the rest is unexplained. V and J calls and clone size come straight from that table; D and trimming were deduced from the DNA. This sample comprises roughly 420,000 clones, around 89% of them detected only once. The top ten clonotypes cover about 4% of the sample.

About this clone: Its antigen is not yet known. Per-nucleotide qualities are absent, and no much larger clonotype sits a single base away.

Trimming removed 3 bases from V and 6 bases from J, leaving 14 bases between the germline ends. The germline V gene (reference sequence) provides CDR1 MNHEY and CDR2 SMNVEV. Including the terminal cysteine and phenylalanine, the CDR3 comprises 14 residues. Here the CDR3 DNA is all that survives: 42 bases in frame from base 1. The TCR sequence derives from a person between 18 and 65 years old who received the Ad26.COV2.S COVID-19 vaccine or a placebo. The V and J genes are TRBV27 and TRBJ1-2, with a weak D call of TRBD1 (5 bases match). The source was peripheral blood, collected in a trial of Ad26.COV2.S vaccine versus placebo. The sequenced DNA is TGTGCCAGCAGTTTTCAGGGCCAGTTTAATGGCTACACCTTC. Its protein is CASSFQGQFNGYTF.